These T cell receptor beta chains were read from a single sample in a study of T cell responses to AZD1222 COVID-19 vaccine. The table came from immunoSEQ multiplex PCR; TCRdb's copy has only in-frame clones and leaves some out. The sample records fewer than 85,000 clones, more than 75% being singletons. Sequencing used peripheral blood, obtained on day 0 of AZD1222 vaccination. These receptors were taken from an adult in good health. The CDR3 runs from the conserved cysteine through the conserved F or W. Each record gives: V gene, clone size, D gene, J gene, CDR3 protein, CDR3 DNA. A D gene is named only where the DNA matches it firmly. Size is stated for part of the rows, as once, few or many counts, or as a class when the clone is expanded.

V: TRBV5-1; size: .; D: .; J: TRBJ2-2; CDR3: CASSLEGLGQKNTGELFF; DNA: TGCGCCAGCAGCTTGGAAGGATTGGGTCAGAAGAACACCGGGGAGCTGTTTTTT
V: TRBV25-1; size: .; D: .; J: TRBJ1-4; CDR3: CASRRDGEKLFF; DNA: TGTGCCAGCCGGAGGGACGGGGAAAAACTGTTTTTT
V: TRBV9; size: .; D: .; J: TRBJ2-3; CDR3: CASSGQDGTDTQYF; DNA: TGTGCCAGCAGCGGGCAGGATGGGACAGATACGCAGTATTTT
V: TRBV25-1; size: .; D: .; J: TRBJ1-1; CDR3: CASSDWGKAFF; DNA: TGTGCCAGCAGTGATTGGGGGAAAGCTTTCTTT
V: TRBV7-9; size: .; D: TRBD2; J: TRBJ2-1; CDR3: CASSLGLAGDEQFF; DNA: TGTGCCAGCAGCCTGGGACTAGCGGGAGATGAGCAGTTCTTC
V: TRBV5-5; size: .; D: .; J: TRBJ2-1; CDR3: CASSLRTWDEQFF; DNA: TGTGCCAGCAGCTTGCGGACCTGGGATGAGCAGTTCTTC
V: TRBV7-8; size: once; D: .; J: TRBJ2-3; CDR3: CASSLERFSDTQYF; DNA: TGTGCCAGCAGCTTAGAAAGGTTTTCAGATACGCAGTATTTT
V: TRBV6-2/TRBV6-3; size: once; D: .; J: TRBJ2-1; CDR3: CASSLPGGPGDNEQFF; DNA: TGTGCCAGCAGTCTCCCTGGGGGACCGGGGGACAATGAGCAGTTCTTC
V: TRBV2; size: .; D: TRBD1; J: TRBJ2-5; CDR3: CASSLATGAQYF; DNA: TGTGCCAGCTCTCTTGCGACAGGGGCCCAGTACTTC
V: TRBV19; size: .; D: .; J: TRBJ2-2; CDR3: CASRPLGLNTGELFF; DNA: TGTGCCAGTAGACCTCTCGGACTGAACACCGGGGAGCTGTTTTTT
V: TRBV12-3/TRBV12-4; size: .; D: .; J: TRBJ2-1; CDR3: CASSLLGGNEQFF; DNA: TGTGCCAGCAGTTTATTAGGGGGCAATGAGCAGTTCTTC
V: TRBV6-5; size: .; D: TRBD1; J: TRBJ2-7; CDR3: CASIGQGAAYEQYF; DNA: TGTGCCAGCATTGGACAGGGTGCGGCCTACGAGCAGTACTTC
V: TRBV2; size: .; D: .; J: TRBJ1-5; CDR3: CASSELEVNQPQHF; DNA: TGTGCCAGCAGTGAACTTGAAGTCAATCAGCCCCAGCATTTT
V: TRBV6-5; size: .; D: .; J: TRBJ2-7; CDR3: CASSLGTYEQYF; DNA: TGTGCCAGCAGCCTGGGAACCTACGAGCAGTACTTC
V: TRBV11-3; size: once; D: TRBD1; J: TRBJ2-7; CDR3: CASSSRTGLSYEQYF; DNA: TGTGCCAGCAGCTCTCGGACAGGGTTATCCTACGAGCAGTACTTC
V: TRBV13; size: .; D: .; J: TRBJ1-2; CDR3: CASSLLTGTINYGYTF; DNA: TGTGCCAGCAGCCTGCTAACCGGGACAATTAACTATGGCTACACCTTC
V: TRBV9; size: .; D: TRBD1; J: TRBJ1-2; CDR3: CASTKEQGGHYGYTF; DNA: TGTGCCAGCACCAAAGAACAGGGGGGGCACTATGGCTACACCTTC
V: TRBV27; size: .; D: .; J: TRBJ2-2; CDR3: CASSLSGALPGELFF; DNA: TGTGCCAGCAGCCTATCGGGGGCGCTTCCCGGGGAGCTGTTTTTT
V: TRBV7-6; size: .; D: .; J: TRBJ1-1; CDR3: CASSLAGSEAFF; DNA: TGTGCCAGCAGCTTAGCTGGGTCCGAAGCTTTCTTT
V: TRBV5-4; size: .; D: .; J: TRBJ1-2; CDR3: CASSGGRAGGYTF; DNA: TGTGCCAGCAGCGGGGGCCGCGCGGGTGGCTACACCTTC
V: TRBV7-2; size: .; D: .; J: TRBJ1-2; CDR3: CASSLDPQVATYGYTF; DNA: TGTGCCAGCAGCTTAGATCCGCAGGTGGCGACCTATGGCTACACCTTC
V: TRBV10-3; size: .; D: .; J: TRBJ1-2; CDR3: CATTAGDGYTF; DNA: TGTGCCACCACGGCCGGTGATGGCTACACCTTC
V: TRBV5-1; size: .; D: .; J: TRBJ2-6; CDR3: CASSSPVSGANVLTF; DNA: TGCGCCAGCAGCTCGCCGGTCTCTGGGGCCAACGTCCTGACTTTC
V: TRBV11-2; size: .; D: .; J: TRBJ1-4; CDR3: CASSLPGHEFEKLFF; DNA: TGTGCCAGCAGCTTACCGGGACACGAGTTTGAAAAACTGTTTTTT
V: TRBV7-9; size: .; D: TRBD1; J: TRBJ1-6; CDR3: CASGQENNSPLHF; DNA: TGTGCCAGCGGACAGGAAAATAATTCACCCCTCCACTTT
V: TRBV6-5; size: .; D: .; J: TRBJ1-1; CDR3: CASGSRDILTEAFF; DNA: TGTGCCAGCGGGTCCCGGGACATTCTCACTGAAGCTTTCTTT
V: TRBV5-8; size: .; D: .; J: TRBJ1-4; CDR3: CASSATGLTNEKLFF; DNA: TGTGCCAGCAGTGCCACAGGGTTAACTAATGAAAAACTGTTTTTT
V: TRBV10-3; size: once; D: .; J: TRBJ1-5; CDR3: CAISESNQPQHF; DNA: TGTGCCATCAGTGAGTCGAATCAGCCCCAGCATTTT
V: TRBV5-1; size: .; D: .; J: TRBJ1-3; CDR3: CASSSARRGNTIYF; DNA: TGCGCCAGCAGCTCCGCCCGTCGGGGAAACACCATATATTTT
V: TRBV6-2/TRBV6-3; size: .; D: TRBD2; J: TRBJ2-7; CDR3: CASSGRERYEQYF; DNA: TGTGCCAGCAGCGGGCGGGAGCGGTACGAGCAGTACTTC
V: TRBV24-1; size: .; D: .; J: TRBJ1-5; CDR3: CATDGGSHQPQHF; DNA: TGTGCCACCGATGGGGGGTCACATCAGCCCCAGCATTTT
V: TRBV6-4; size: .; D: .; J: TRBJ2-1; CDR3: CASSDLTGDEQFF; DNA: TGTGCCAGCAGTGACCTGACAGGAGATGAGCAGTTCTTC
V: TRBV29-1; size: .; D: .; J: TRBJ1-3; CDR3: CSVDRVSSGNTIYF; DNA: TGCAGCGTTGATCGAGTCAGTTCTGGAAACACCATATATTTT
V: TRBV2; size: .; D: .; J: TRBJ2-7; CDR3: CASSDSLTGGVSYEQYF; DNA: TGTGCCAGCAGTGATAGTTTGACGGGGGGCGTCTCCTACGAGCAGTACTTC
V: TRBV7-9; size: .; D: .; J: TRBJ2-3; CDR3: CASSPQGAGRTDTQYF; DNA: TGTGCCAGCAGCCCACAGGGTGCCGGCCGGACAGATACGCAGTATTTT
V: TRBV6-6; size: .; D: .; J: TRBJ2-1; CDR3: CASVPSDRYNEQFF; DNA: TGTGCCAGCGTGCCTAGCGACCGTTACAATGAGCAGTTCTTC
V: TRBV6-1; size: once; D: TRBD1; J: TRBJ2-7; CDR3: CASSEAGGFDQYF; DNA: TGTGCCAGCAGTGAAGCAGGGGGCTTCGACCAGTACTTC
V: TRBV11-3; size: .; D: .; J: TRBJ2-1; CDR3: CASSLVLVSIEQFF; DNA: TGTGCCAGCAGCTTAGTTTTGGTCAGCATTGAGCAGTTCTTC
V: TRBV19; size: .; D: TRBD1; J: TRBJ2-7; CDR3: CASSRNPGQSSYEQYF; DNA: TGTGCCAGTAGTAGGAATCCGGGACAGAGCTCCTACGAGCAGTACTTC
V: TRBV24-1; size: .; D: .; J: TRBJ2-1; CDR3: CATGQSGAQQFF; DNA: TGTGCCACCGGTCAGTCGGGGGCGCAGCAGTTCTTC
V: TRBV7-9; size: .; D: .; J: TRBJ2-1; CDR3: CASSLGGLAYNEQFF; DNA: TGTGCCAGCAGCTTAGGGGGGCTTGCCTACAATGAGCAGTTCTTC
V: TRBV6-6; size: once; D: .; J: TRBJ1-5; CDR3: CASSPDRRSNQPQHF; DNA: TGTGCCAGCAGTCCCGACCGACGGAGCAATCAGCCCCAGCATTTT
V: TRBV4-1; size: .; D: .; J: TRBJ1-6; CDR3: CASSQFIQLGRSYNSPLHF; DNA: TGCGCCAGCAGCCAATTTATTCAGCTCGGGAGATCCTATAATTCACCCCTCCACTTT
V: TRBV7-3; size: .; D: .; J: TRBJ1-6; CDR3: CASSSSGRSNSPLHF; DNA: TGTGCCAGCAGCTCGTCGGGACGGTCAAATTCACCCCTCCACTTT
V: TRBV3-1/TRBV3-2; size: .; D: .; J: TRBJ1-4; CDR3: CASSQDISGVGKLFF; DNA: TGTGCCAGCAGCCAAGATATTTCAGGGGTGGGAAAACTGTTTTTT
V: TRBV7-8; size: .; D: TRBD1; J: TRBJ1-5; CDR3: CASSRSMRTGGDQPQHF; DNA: TGTGCCAGCAGCCGCTCCATGCGGACAGGGGGGGATCAGCCCCAGCATTTT
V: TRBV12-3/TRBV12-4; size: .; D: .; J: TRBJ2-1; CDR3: CASSSRQEQFF; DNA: TGTGCCAGCAGTTCCCGACAAGAGCAGTTCTTC
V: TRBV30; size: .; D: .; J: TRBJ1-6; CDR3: CAWSSSGDSGSPLHF; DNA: TGTGCCTGGAGTAGTTCCGGGGATTCTGGTTCACCCCTCCACTTT
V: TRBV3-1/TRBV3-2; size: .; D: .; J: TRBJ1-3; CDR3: CASSQGGSGNTIYF; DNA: TGTGCCAGCAGCCAAGGGGGCAGTGGAAACACCATATATTTT
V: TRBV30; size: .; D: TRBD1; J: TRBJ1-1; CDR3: CAGGGDRTMNTEAFF; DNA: TGTGCTGGGGGAGGGGACAGGACAATGAACACTGAAGCTTTCTTT
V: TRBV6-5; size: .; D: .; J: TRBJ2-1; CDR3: CASSYYLADYNEQFF; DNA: TGTGCCAGCAGTTACTACCTAGCTGATTACAATGAGCAGTTCTTC
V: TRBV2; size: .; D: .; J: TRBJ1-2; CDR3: CASKGDDYGYTF; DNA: TGTGCCAGTAAAGGGGATGACTATGGCTACACCTTC
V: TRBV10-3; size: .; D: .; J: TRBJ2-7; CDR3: CAIRAADSYEQYF; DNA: TGTGCCATCAGGGCCGCGGACTCCTACGAGCAGTACTTC
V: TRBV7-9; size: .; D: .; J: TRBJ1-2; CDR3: CASSLAALGYGYTF; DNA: TGTGCCAGCAGCTTAGCAGCACTCGGGTATGGCTACACCTTC
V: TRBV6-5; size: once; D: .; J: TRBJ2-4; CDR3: CASPPALAKNIQYF; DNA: TGTGCCAGCCCGCCGGCCCTAGCCAAAAACATTCAGTACTTC
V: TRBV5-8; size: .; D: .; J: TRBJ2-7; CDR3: CASSLLRPSSYEQYF; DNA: TGTGCCAGCAGCTTGCTTCGTCCTAGCTCCTACGAGCAGTACTTC
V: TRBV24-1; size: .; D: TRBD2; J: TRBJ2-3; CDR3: CATSDRLAGDTQYF; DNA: TGTGCCACCAGTGACAGACTAGCGGGAGATACGCAGTATTTT